This T cell receptor (beta chain) comes out of a study of T cells in localized non-small cell lung cancer. Points from the study as a whole: Increased T cell density in blood showed an association with longer overall survival. It was uninvolved adjacent lung that showed the highest T cell clonality, exceeding tumor. Sequencing covered just one tumor region, so heterogeneity cannot be ruled out. Median roughly 57 top-100 tumor clones were shared with paired adjacent lung.

In regard to this clone: Its matching antigen is unknown.

Sequenced by immunoSEQ multiplex PCR; TCRdb stores in-frame clones only, minus some. The table lists 23,000 or so clones, roughly nine tenths of them singletons. The germline gives CDR1 MNHEY, CDR2 SMNVEV (reference sequence). The CDR3 totals 15 residues. Trimming removed 1 base at V and 8 bases at J, with 17 bases between. The chain links TRBV27 to TRBJ1-2; perhaps TRBD1 as D (5 bases). The TCR sequence derives from a woman aged 35 to 75 with stage I lung adenocarcinoma. The input for sequencing was peripheral blood, taken before any cancer treatment. CDR3 amino acids: CASSLLQGSTRGYTF. The CDR3 nucleotides are TGTGCCAGCAGTTTATTGCAGGGATCTACTAGAGGCTACACCTTC.